This TCR beta chain stems from a study of CD8+CD57+ T cells in acquired aplastic anemia. Study background: For CD4+ cells, healthy donors had an average of approximately 9.8 million reads. The study, taken as a whole, reports: Patients and controls shared 25 to 35 CD8+ CDR3 sequences, highly expressed in patients.

CDR3 and TCR beta VDJ profiling relied on a genomic DNA template. One entry per CDR3 protein, called by TCRdb with MiXCR from the reads. The data contain roughly 190,000 distinct CDR3 sequences, approximately 50% of them seen just once; the ten biggest clones take up around a sixth. Per germline, CDR1 SGHTS and CDR2 YDEGEE. With 0 bases removed from V and 13 bases from J, the gap between germline ends came to 19 bases. The CDR3 runs to 14 residues. This clonotype was counted many times. The antigen is not known. The TCR comes from a human donor in good health, serving as a control. Sequenced input: sorted CD4+, CD8+, or CD8+CD57+ T cells (not recorded which) from PBMCs. This chain joins TRBV5-8 and TRBJ1-2; possibly TRBD1 for D (5 bases). This chain's CDR3 is CASSLGGTGMAITF. CDR3 sequence (DNA): TGTGCCAGCAGCTTGGGGGGGACTGGTATGGCTATCACCTTC.